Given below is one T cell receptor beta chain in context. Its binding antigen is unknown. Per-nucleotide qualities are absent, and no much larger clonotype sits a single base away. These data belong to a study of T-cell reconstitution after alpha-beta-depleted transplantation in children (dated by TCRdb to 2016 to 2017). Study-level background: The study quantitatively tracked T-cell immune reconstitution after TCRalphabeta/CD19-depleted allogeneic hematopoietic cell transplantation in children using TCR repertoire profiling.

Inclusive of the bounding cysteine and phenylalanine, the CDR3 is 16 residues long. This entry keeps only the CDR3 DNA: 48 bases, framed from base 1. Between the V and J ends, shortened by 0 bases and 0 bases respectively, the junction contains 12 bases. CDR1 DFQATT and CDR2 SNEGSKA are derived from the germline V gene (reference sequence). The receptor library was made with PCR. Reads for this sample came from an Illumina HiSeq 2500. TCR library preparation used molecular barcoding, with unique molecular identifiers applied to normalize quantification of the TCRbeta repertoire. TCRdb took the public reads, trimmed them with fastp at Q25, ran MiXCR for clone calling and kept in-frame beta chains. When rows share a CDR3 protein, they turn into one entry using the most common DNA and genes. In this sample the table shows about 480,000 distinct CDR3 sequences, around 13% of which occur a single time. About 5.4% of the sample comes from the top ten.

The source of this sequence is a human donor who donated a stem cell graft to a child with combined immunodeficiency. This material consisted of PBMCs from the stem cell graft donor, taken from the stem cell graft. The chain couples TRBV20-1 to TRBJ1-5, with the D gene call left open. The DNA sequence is TGCAGTGCTAGAGATCAAGGGAACTATAGCAATCAGCCCCAGCATTTT. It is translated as CSARDQGNYSNQPQHF.